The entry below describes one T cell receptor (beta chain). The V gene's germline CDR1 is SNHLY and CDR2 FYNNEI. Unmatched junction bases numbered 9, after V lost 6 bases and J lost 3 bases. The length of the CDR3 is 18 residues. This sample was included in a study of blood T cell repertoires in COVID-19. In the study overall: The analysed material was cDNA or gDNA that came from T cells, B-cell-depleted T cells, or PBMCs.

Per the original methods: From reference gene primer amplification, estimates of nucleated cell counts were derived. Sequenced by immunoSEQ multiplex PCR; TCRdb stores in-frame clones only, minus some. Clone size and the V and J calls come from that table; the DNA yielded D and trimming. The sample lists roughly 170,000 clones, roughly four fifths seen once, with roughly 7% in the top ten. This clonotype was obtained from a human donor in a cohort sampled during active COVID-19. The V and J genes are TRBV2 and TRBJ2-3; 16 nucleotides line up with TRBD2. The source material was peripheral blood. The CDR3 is CASRAGLAGGPRTDTQYF. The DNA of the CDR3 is TGTGCCAGCAGAGCGGGACTAGCGGGGGGGCCTAGGACAGATACGCAGTATTTT.